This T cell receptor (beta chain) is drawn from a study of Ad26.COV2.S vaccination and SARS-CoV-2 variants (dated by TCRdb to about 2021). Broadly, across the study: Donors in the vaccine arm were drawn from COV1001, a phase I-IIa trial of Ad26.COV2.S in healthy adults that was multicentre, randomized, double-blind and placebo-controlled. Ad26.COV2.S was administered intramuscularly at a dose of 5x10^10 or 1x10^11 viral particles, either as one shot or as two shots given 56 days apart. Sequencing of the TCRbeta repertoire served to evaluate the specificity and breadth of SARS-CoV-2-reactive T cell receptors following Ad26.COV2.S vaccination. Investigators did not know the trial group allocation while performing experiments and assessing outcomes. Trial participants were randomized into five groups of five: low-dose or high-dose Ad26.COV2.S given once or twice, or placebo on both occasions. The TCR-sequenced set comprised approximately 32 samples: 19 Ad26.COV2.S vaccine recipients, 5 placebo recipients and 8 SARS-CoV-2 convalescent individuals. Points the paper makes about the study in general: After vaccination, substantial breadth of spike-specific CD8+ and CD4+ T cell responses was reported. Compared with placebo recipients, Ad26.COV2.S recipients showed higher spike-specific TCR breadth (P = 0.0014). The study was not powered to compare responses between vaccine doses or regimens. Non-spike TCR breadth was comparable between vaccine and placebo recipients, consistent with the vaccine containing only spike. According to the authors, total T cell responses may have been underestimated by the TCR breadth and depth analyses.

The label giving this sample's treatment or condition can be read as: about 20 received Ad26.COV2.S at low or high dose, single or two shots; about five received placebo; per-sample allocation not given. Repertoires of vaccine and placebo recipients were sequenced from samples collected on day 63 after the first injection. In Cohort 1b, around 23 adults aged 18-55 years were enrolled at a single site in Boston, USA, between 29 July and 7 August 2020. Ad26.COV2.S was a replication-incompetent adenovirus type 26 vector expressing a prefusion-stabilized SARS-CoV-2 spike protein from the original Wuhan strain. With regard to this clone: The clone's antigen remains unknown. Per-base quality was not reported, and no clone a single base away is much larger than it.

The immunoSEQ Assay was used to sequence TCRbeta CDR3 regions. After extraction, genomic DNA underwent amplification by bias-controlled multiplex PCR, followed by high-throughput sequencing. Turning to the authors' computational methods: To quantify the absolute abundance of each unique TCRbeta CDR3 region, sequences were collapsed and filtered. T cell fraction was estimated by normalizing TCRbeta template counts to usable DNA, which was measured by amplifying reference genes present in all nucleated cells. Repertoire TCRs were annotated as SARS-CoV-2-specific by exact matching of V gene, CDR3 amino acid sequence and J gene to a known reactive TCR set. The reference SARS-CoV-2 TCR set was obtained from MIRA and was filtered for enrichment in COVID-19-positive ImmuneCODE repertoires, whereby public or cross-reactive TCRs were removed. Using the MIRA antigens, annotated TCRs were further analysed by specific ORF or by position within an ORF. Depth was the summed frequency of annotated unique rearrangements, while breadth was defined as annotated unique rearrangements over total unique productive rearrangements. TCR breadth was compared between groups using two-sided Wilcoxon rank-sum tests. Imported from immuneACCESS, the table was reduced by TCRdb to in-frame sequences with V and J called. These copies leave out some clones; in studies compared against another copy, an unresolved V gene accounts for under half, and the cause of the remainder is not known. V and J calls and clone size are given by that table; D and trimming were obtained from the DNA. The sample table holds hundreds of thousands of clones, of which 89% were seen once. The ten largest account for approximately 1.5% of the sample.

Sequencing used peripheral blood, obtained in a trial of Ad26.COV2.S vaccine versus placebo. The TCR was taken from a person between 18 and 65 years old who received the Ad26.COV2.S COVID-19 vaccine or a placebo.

The DNA sequence reads TGTGCCAGCAGCCATGGACAGGCCTACAATGAGCAGTTCTTC. This gives the protein CASSHGQAYNEQFF. The rearranged segments are TRBV14 and TRBJ2-1, with 7 central nucleotides matching TRBD1. The germline V end is reduced by 3 bases and the J end by 2 bases; junction bases left unmatched: 1. Based on the germline V gene, the CDR1 and CDR2 sequences are SGHDN and FVKESK. Including the terminal cysteine and phenylalanine, the CDR3 comprises 14 residues. Only the CDR3 DNA is retained, 42 bases long and in frame from the first base.